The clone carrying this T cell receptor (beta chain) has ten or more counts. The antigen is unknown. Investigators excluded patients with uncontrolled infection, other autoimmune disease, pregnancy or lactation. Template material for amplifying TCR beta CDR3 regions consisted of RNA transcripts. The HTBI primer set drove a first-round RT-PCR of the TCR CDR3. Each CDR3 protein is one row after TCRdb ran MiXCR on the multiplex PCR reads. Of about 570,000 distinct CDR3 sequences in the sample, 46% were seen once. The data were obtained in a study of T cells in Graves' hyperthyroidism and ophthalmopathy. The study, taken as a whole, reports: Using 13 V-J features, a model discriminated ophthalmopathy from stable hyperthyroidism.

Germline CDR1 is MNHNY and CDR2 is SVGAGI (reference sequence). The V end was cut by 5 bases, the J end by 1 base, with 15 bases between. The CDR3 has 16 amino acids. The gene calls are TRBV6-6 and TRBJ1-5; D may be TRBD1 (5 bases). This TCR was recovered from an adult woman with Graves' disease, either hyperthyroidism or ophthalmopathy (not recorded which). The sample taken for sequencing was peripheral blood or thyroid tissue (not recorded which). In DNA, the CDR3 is TGTGCCAGCAGTGGGAGGGAGGGGTTGAGCAATCAGCCCCAGCATTTT. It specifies CASSGREGLSNQPQHF.